A selection of T cell receptor beta chains follows, all from one sample in a study of shared clonotypes between healthy human individuals. Repertoires were generated with immunoSEQ multiplex PCR, while TCRdb's copy carries only in-frame clones and drops some. The sample contains millions of clones, over 90% of which appear only once. What was sequenced was naive CD4+ T cells from PBMCs. The receptor set was obtained from a man aged 18 to 29 in good health. Some clones in this sample may be carry-over from other donors' samples. CDR3s include the opening cysteine and the closing phenylalanine or tryptophan. The D gene is left open where the match is weak. Clone size appears in some rows only: once, few, many, or a class for an expanded clone.

V gene,J gene,clone size,D gene,CDR3 protein,CDR3 DNA
TRBV25-1,TRBJ2-7,NA,NA,CASSPAGTGYEQYF,TGTGCCAGCAGCCCGGCGGGGACCGGCTACGAGCAGTACTTC
TRBV7-9,TRBJ2-5,NA,TRBD2,CASRQKLTSGKETQYF,TGTGCCAGCAGACAAAAACTCACTAGCGGTAAAGAGACCCAGTACTTC
TRBV5-4,TRBJ2-3,once,TRBD1,CASSTGGLRDTQYF,TGTGCCAGCAGTACAGGGGGGCTTAGAGATACGCAGTATTTT
TRBV2,TRBJ2-7,NA,NA,CASSEGRYEQYF,TGTGCCAGCAGTGAGGGTAGATACGAGCAGTACTTC
TRBV18,TRBJ2-2,NA,NA,CASSPVTSSTGELFF,TGTGCCAGCTCACCTGTGACTAGTTCCACCGGGGAGCTGTTTTTT
TRBV27,TRBJ2-7,NA,TRBD2,CASSLSGLAGAYEQYF,TGTGCCAGCAGTTTATCGGGACTAGCGGGAGCTTACGAGCAGTACTTC
TRBV27,TRBJ1-1,NA,NA,CASNPRGGLNTEAFF,TGTGCCAGCAACCCCCGGGGGGGGTTGAACACTGAAGCTTTCTTT
TRBV7-3,TRBJ2-7,NA,NA,CASSPTTVGFYEQYF,TGTGCCAGCAGCCCCACAACGGTAGGGTTCTACGAGCAGTACTTC
TRBV7-2,TRBJ1-2,NA,NA,CASRSGLAESYGYTF,TGTGCCAGCAGGTCAGGCCTAGCCGAGTCTTATGGCTACACCTTC
TRBV15,TRBJ2-3,NA,NA,CATSRTLTGGGGRASDTQYF,TGTGCCACCAGCAGAACCTTGACAGGGGGAGGCGGGAGGGCCTCAGATACGCAGTATTTT
TRBV18,TRBJ2-7,NA,NA,CASSPRTGGVYEQYF,TGTGCCAGCTCACCACGGACAGGAGGGGTCTACGAGCAGTACTTC
TRBV4-1,TRBJ2-4,NA,NA,CASSHRGSDIQYF,TGCGCCAGCAGCCACAGGGGCTCGGACATTCAGTACTTC
TRBV2,TRBJ2-7,NA,NA,CASREGQNPAYEQYF,TGTGCCAGCAGGGAAGGACAGAATCCGGCCTACGAGCAGTACTTC
TRBV6-1,TRBJ2-7,once,TRBD2,CASLRLAGVYEQYF,TGTGCCAGCCTAAGACTAGCGGGAGTATACGAGCAGTACTTC
TRBV5-1,TRBJ2-1,NA,TRBD2,CASSSPTGLAEYNEQFF,TGCGCCAGCAGCTCACCGACGGGACTAGCGGAGTACAATGAGCAGTTCTTC
TRBV15,TRBJ2-5,NA,NA,CATSRDNRDGRETQYF,TGTGCCACCAGCAGAGATAACAGGGACGGTCGGGAGACCCAGTACTTC